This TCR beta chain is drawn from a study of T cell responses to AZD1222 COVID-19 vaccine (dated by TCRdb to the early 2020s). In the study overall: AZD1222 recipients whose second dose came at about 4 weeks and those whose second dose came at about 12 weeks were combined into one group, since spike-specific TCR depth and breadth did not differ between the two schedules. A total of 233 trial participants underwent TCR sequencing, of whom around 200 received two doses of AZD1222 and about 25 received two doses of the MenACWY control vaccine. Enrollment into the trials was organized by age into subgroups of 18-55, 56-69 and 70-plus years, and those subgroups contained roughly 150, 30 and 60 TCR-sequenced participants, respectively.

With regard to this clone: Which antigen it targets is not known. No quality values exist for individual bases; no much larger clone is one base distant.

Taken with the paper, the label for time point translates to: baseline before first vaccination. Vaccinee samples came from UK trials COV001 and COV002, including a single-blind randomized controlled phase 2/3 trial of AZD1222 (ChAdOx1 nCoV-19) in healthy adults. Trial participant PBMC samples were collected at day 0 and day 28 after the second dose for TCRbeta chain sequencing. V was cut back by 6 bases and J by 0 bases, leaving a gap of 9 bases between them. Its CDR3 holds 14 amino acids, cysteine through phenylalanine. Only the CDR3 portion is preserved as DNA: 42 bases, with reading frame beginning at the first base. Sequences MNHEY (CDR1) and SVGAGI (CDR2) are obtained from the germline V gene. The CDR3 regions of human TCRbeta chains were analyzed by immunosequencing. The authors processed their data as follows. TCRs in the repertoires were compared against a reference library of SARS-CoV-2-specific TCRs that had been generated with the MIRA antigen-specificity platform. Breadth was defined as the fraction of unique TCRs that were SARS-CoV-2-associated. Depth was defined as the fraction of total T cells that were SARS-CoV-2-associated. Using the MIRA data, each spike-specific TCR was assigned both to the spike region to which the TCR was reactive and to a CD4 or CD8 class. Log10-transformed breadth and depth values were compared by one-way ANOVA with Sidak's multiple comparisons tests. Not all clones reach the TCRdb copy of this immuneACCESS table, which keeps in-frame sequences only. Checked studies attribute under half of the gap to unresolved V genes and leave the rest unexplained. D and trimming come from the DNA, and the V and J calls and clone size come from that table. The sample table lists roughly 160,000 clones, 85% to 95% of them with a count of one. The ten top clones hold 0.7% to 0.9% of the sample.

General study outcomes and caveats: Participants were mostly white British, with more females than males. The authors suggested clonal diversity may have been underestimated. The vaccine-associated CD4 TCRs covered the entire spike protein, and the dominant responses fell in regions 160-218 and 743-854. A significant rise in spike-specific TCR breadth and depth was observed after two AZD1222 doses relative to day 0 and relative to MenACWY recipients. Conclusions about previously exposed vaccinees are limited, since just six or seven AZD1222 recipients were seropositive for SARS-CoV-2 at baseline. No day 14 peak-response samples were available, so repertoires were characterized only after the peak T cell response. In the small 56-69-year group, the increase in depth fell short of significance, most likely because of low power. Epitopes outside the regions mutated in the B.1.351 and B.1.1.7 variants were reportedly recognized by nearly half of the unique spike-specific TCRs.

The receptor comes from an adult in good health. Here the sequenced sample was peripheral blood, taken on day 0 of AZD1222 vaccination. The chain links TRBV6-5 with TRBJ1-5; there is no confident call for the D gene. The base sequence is TGTGCCAGCAGGGAGGGAGGTAGCAATCAGCCCCAGCATTTT. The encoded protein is CASREGGSNQPQHF.